This TCR beta chain comes out of a study of T cell repertoires in ileal Crohn's disease. Study-level background: Biopsies at the proximal margin of the resected specimen form MI samples.

This clone was observed once. Its antigen remains unidentified. The time point here: proximal margin of the surgical specimen (macroscopically non-inflamed). Study-level findings and limits: Mucosal expansions were suggested to be mainly CD8 T cells.

This CDR3 contains 16 residues. Trimming cost V 6 bases and J 1 base; bases outside gene matches: 8. Germline CDR1 reads SGHNT; CDR2 reads YENEEA. The protocol was immunoSEQ multiplex PCR, while the TCRdb copy is restricted to in-frame clones and leaves out a portion. This table holds approximately 3,000 clones, around 69% found once. Sequencing was carried out using ileal tissue. The chain employs TRBV11-3 and TRBJ1-2; TRBD1 agrees at 10 bases. The TCR was taken from an adult with Crohn's disease. This CDR3 reads CASSRDRGEGNYGYTF. The CDR3, as DNA: TGTGCCAGCAGTCGGGACAGGGGTGAGGGTAACTATGGCTACACCTTC.